The 12 T cell receptor beta chains in this list originate from one sample, sequenced in a study of T cells in Graves' hyperthyroidism and ophthalmopathy. The TCR beta CDR3 regions underwent amplification using RNA transcripts as the source. HTBI primers were used for first-round RT-PCR of the TCR CDR3. From the multiplex PCR reads, TCRdb called clonotypes with MiXCR, one entry per CDR3 protein. The data hold about 420,000 distinct CDR3 sequences, with 15% to 17% observed a single time. Material for sequencing was blood. The receptors were sampled from a woman aged 18-29 years with Graves' hyperthyroidism.

This clonotype was counted only a few times. CDR3 region: CASSLSPEGEPYEQYF. The CDR3 DNA follows: TGTGCCAGCAGCCTTAGTCCAGAGGGGGAACCCTACGAGCAGTACTTC. The V and J genes are TRBV7-6 and TRBJ2-7; D may be TRBD1 (6 bases). The CDR3 is 16 amino acids. Germline assignment: CDR1 SGHVS and CDR2 FNYEAQ. The V gene lost 5 bases and the J gene lost 2 bases, with 19 bases spanning the gap.

Many counts were recorded for this clonotype. This chain links TRBV10-3 with TRBJ1-5; D not certain. Trimming stripped 3 bases from V and 7 bases from J, with 10 bases between. From germline, CDR1 is ENHRY and CDR2 SYGVKD. The CDR3 sequence is 13 residues long. CDR3 coding DNA: TGTGCCATCAGTGAAGGAATTGAGCAGCCCCAGCATTTT. Translated: CAISEGIEQPQHF.

Ten or more counts support this clonotype. This chain connects TRBV7-3 to TRBJ2-3; D is possibly TRBD1 (5 bases). The germline gives CDR1 SGHTA, CDR2 FQGTGA. The CDR3 is made up of 15 amino acids. The V and J ends lost 2 bases and 3 bases respectively, with 12 bases between them. CDR3 in DNA: TGTGCCAGCAGCTTAGGGGCGACAGAAACAGATACGCAGTATTTT. The encoded protein is CASSLGATETDTQYF.

This clonotype has a count of ten or more. The chain has TRBV10-3 and TRBJ2-7, with 10 bases aligning to TRBD2. V lost 2 bases and J lost 7; bases outside the gene matches: 5. The CDR3 covers 14 residues. CDR1 is ENHRY and CDR2 is SYGVKD in the germline V gene. CDR3 sequence: CAISESGGAREQYF. The CDR3 DNA reads as TGTGCCATCAGTGAGAGCGGGGGGGCTCGTGAGCAGTACTTC.

This clonotype was observed a few times. The V gene is TRBV27, the J gene TRBJ2-7; D not certain. The CDR3 covers 13 residues. The V and J ends lost 5 bases and 0 bases respectively, with 8 bases between them. Germline values: CDR1 MNHEY, CDR2 SMNVEV (reference sequence). In DNA, the CDR3 is TGTGCCAGCAGTGCCCGAAACTCCTACGAGCAGTACTTC. It codes for CASSARNSYEQYF.

This clonotype was picked up one time. The V call is TRBV19, the J call TRBJ2-7, with 7 bases lining up with TRBD1. This CDR3 has 14 residues. The germline CDR1 and CDR2 sequences are LNHDA and SQIVND (reference sequence). V lost 8 bases and J lost 4; bases outside the gene matches: 11. The CDR3 loop is CASGKTGKTYEQYF. CDR3 in DNA: TGTGCCAGTGGGAAGACAGGGAAAACGTACGAGCAGTACTTC.

A note on this clonotype: A much larger clone differs by one base, so this may be a read error. The rearrangement links TRBV2 to TRBJ1-4, with D hard to call. Per germline, CDR1 SNHLY and CDR2 FYNNEI. CDR3 length equals 15 residues. The CDR3 DNA reads TGTGCCAGCAGTGAAGGTTCCGAATTTAATGAAAAACTGCTTTTT. It codes for CASSEGSEFNEKLLF.

Ten or more counts support this clonotype. The chain combines TRBV6-1 with TRBJ2-2; D might be TRBD1 or TRBD2, each matching 6 bases. The CDR3 is 16 amino acids. Trimming removed 7 bases at V and 6 bases at J, with 21 bases between. Germline V CDR1 and CDR2: MNHNS, SASEGT. The CDR3 nucleotides are TGTGCCAGCAAGGGGGGCGACTCCAGGATTTCCGGGGAGCTGTTTTTT. Protein product: CASKGGDSRISGELFF.

Concerning this clonotype: A much larger clone lies a single base off, so this may be a read error. Without the conserved terminal phenylalanine or tryptophan, this CDR3 likely stems from a read error. The chain carries TRBV6-1 and TRBJ2-5, with D perhaps TRBD1 or TRBD2 (5 bases each). The CDR3 is 13 residues long. Germline V gene sequence: CDR1 MNHNS, CDR2 SASEGT. Trimming removed 2 bases from V and 9 bases from J, with 13 bases in between. This CDR3 reads CASSEWGGGPQYV. The CDR3 bases are TGTGCCAGCAGTGAATGGGGTGGGGGACCCCAGTACGTC.

This clonotype was counted a few times. This is likely a read error, given that the CDR3 carries no conserved phenylalanine or tryptophan at its end. The chain is built from TRBV25-1 and TRBJ2-5; 13 positions match TRBD2. V lost 4 bases, J lost 2 bases, and 7 bases stayed unmatched. The CDR3 runs 17 residues. Germline CDR1 is MGHDK and CDR2 is SYGVNS. This CDR3 reads CASSGGTSGTKQETQYS. The CDR3 nucleotides read TGTGCCAGCAGTGGTGGGACTAGCGGGACCAAACAAGAGACCCAGTACTCC.

This clonotype was found many times. CDR3 coding DNA: TGCGCCAGCAGCTTCCGGCGTCACACAGATACGCAGTATTTT. It encodes CASSFRRHTDTQYF. The gene calls are TRBV5-1 and TRBJ2-3, with unresolved D. Trimming removed 2 bases from V and 2 bases from J, with 9 bases in between. This CDR3 contains 14 residues. The germline V gene has CDR1 SGHRS and CDR2 YFSETQ.

Concerning this clonotype: This may stem from a read error, because a much larger clone lies one nucleotide away. The V and J genes are TRBV12-3 or TRBV12-4 and TRBJ1-4; the match to TRBD1 covers 8 bases. The J segment lost 8 bases and the V segment lost 6 bases, leaving 8 bases of the junction unmatched. CDR3 length: 14 amino acids. The CDR3 bases are TGTGCCAGCAGATCCCAGACAGGGGCCGAAAAACTGTTTTTT. It codes for CASRSQTGAEKLFF.